Below are 5 T cell receptor beta chains sequenced from a single sample in a study of blood T cell repertoires in COVID-19. Profiled with immunoSEQ multiplex PCR; TCRdb holds only in-frame clones, not every one. The sample holds roughly 200,000 clones, 85% to 90% seen once. Source material: PBMCs or T cells enriched from blood (not recorded which). Receptors originate from a man aged 25-45 years who had recovered from COVID-19.

This clone was counted once. The rearrangement joins TRBV29-1 to TRBJ2-7; D unresolved. This CDR3 is built from 13 residues. With 3 bases removed from V and 4 bases from J, the gap between germline ends came to 13 bases. Germline assignment: CDR1 SQVTM and CDR2 ANQGSEA. The CDR3 reads CSVERTAGYEQYF. CDR3 DNA: TGCAGCGTTGAGAGAACCGCAGGTTACGAGCAGTACTTC.

This clone was found a few times. The chain employs TRBV18 and TRBJ2-7; no firm D call. Germline CDR1 and CDR2: KGHSH and LQKENI. V was shortened by 0 bases and J by 4 bases, with 13 bases between the two germline ends. CDR3 length equals 15 residues. Here the CDR3 reads CASSPPSQSLYEQYF. CDR3 DNA sequence: TGTGCCAGCTCACCACCGTCACAGAGTCTATACGAGCAGTACTTC.

This chain joins TRBV28 and TRBJ2-5, with a possible D match to TRBD2 (7 bases). The germline V and J ends were trimmed by 5 bases and 2 bases, with 21 bases remaining between them. From germline, CDR1 is MDHEN and CDR2 SYDVKM. The length of the CDR3 is 17 residues. CDR3 sequence: CASSPLRGGLGQETQYF. The CDR3 DNA is TGTGCCAGCAGTCCTTTGAGGGGGGGCTTGGGGCAAGAGACCCAGTACTTC.

The chain uses TRBV10-3 and TRBJ2-3; weak D call: TRBD2 (6 bases). Trimming stripped 5 bases from V and 0 bases from J, with 12 bases between. The CDR3 loop spans 15 amino acids. CDR1 and CDR2 from the germline V gene are ENHRY and SYGVKD. The CDR3 sequence: CAISSGGSSTDTQYF. In DNA form, the CDR3 reads TGTGCCATCAGTTCAGGAGGGTCTAGCACAGATACGCAGTATTTT.

CDR3 loop: CASRLGTGGASGYTF. As DNA, the CDR3 is TGTGCCAGCAGATTGGGGACAGGGGGCGCTTCTGGCTACACCTTC. The J gene is TRBJ1-2, the V gene TRBV28, with 12 nucleotides matching TRBD1. This CDR3 has 15 residues. Trimming cost V 6 bases and J 7 bases; bases outside gene matches: 9. Germline CDR1 reads MDHEN; CDR2 reads SYDVKM.